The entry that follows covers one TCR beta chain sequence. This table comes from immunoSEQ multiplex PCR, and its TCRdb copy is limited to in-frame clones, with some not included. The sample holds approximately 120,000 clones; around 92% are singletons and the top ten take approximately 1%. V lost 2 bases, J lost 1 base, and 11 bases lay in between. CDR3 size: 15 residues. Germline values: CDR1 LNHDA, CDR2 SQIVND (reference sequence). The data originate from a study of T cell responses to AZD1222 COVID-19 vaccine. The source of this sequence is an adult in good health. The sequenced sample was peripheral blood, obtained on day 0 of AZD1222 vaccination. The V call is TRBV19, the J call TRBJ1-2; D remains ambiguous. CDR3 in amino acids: CASSIRRDVNYGYTF. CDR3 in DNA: TGTGCCAGTAGTATACGACGCGACGTTAACTATGGCTACACCTTC.